This TCR beta chain was identified in a study of T cells in Graves' hyperthyroidism and ophthalmopathy. Broader study findings: Blood also contained most expanded thyroid clonotypes above 0.001.

This clonotype has only a few counts. The antigen is undetermined. This CDR3 has 15 amino acids. The V gene end was trimmed by 5 bases and the J gene end by 0 bases; junction bases not matched to a gene: 0. Germline loops: CDR1 PRHDT, CDR2 FYEKMQ (reference sequence). From RNA transcripts, TCR beta CDR3 regions were amplified. With the HTBI primer set, the TCR CDR3 went through a first round of RT-PCR. Using its own MiXCR run on the multiplex PCR reads, TCRdb lists one record per CDR3 protein. The table includes approximately 510,000 distinct CDR3 sequences, 40% to 55% detected once. Sequenced sample: peripheral blood or thyroid tissue (not recorded which). The chain couples TRBV13 to TRBJ2-3; 12 nucleotides align to TRBD2. The source is an adult woman with Graves' disease, either hyperthyroidism or ophthalmopathy (not recorded which). CDR3 sequence: CASSGTSGSTDTQYF. CDR3 coding DNA: TGTGCCAGCAGCGGGACTAGCGGGAGCACAGATACGCAGTATTTT.